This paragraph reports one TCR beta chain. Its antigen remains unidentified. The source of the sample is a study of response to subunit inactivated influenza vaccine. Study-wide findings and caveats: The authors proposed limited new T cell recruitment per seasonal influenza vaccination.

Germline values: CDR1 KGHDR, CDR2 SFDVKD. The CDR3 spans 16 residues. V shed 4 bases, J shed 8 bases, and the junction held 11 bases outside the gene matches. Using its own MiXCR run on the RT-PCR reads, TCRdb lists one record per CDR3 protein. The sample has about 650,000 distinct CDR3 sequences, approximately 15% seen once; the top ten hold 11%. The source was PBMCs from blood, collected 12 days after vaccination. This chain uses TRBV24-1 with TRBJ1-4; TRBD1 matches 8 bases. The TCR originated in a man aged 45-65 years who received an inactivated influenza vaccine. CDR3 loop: CATSDRLGQGGEKLFF. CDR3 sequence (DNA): TGTGCCACCAGTGACCGACTCGGACAGGGCGGGGAAAAACTGTTTTTT.